Below, 8 T cell receptor beta chains from the same sample are listed, as sequenced in a study of monozygotic twins with inflammatory bowel disease. From the 5' RACE reads, TCRdb lists one entry per CDR3 protein and no DNA. This table holds approximately 390,000 distinct CDR3 sequences. The sample consisted of blood. All receptors come from a human donor with ulcerative colitis or Crohn's disease, or a healthy co-twin of an affected twin (not recorded which).

The CDR3 is CASSPRGTGLGNTEAFF. The chain carries TRBV3-1 and TRBJ1-1; the D call of TRBD1 rests on TCRdb alone, since no DNA is present to check it. The CDR3 runs to 17 residues. In germline, CDR1 is LGHDT, CDR2 YNNKEL (reference sequence).

The genes are TRBV10-3 and TRBJ2-3; with no DNA, the TCRdb D assignment of TRBD2 cannot be verified. Germline CDR1 and CDR2: ENHRY and SYGVKD. The CDR3 is 16 residues long. CDR3 sequence: CAISESSGRAADTQYF.

The chain links TRBV11-1 to TRBJ2-5; TCRdb's assignment of TRBD1 cannot be checked, as there is no DNA. Germline CDR1 reads SGHAT; CDR2 reads FQDESV (reference sequence). This CDR3 is built from 16 residues. The CDR3: CASSQTDGGLQETQYF.

This chain joins TRBV5-1 and TRBJ2-3; absent DNA, TCRdb's TRBD1 call cannot be checked. CDR1 is SGHRS, CDR2 YFSETQ, per germline. CDR3 length: 17 amino acids. The CDR3 reads CASSLGTGAASTDTQYF.

This sequence joins TRBV20-1 and TRBJ1-1; TCRdb's D gene call, TRBD1, goes unchecked for lack of DNA. This CDR3 contains 12 residues. Germline CDR1 is DFQATT and CDR2 is SNEGSKA (reference sequence). The CDR3 spells CSAPAMNTEAFF.

The rearrangement joins TRBV10-3 to TRBJ2-1; with no DNA, the TCRdb D assignment of TRBD1 cannot be verified. The V gene's germline CDR1 is ENHRY and CDR2 SYGVKD. The CDR3 totals 15 residues. Here the CDR3 reads CAISGTGSLYNEQFF.

This chain links TRBV27 with TRBJ2-2. Germline CDR1 reads MNHEY; CDR2 reads SMNVEV (reference sequence). This CDR3 has 14 amino acids. CDR3: CASSFIENTGELFF.

The chain employs TRBV12-3 or TRBV12-4 and TRBJ1-5; TCRdb's assignment of TRBD1 cannot be checked, as there is no DNA. This CDR3 has 15 residues. Here the CDR3 reads CASSPAARSLRPQHF.